The next 30 T cell receptor beta chains were all read from a single sample in a study of Graves' ophthalmopathy and Graves' hyperthyroidism. Using RNA transcripts, the TCR beta CDR3 regions were amplified. After a first-round RT-PCR with HTBI primers, a second-round multiplex PCR was run. TCRdb re-analysed the multiplex PCR reads in MiXCR, keeping a single row per CDR3 protein. The sample consists of 900,000 to 1,200,000 distinct CDR3 sequences, approximately 35% of them appearing once. The sample taken for sequencing was peripheral blood or thyroid tissue (not recorded which). The receptors here all came from an adult man with Graves' hyperthyroidism.

On this clonotype itself: A much larger clone lies one base from this, so it may be a read error. The chain combines TRBV25-1 with TRBJ2-7; TRBD1 aligns across 7 bases. Germline CDR1 and CDR2: MGHDK and SYGVNS. This CDR3 region has 14 residues. Trimming at V came to 6 bases and at J to 3 bases, leaving 8 bases not matched to a gene. The CDR3, as DNA: TGTGCCAGCAGCCAACAGGGGCCAAACTACGAGCAGTACTTC. The encoded protein is CASSQQGPNYEQYF.

A note on this clonotype: Possible read error: a much larger clone is one base away. The chain links TRBV7-9 to TRBJ2-5; weak D call: TRBD1 (6 bases). Germline CDR1 is SEHNR and CDR2 is FQNEAQ (reference sequence). This CDR3 has 14 residues. In nucleotides, the CDR3 is TGTGCCGGCAGGACGGACAGAGGCCAAGAGACCCAGTACTTC. The encoded protein is CAGRTDRGQETQYF.

This chain uses TRBV29-1 with TRBJ1-2, with 7 bases fitting TRBD1. The V gene's germline CDR1 is SQVTM and CDR2 ANQGSEA. The CDR3 has 12 residues. With V trimmed by 8 bases and J by 8 bases, 11 bases remained unmatched. The CDR3 sequence is CSSGETGMGYTF. CDR3 DNA sequence: TGCAGCTCGGGGGAGACAGGGATGGGCTACACCTTC.

This clonotype came up many times. This chain joins TRBV5-1 and TRBJ1-1; D unclear. Trimming pared 5 bases from V and 1 base from J, leaving 9 bases between. CDR1 SGHRS and CDR2 YFSETQ come from the germline V gene. The CDR3 loop spans 13 amino acids. The CDR3 protein is CASRELGNTEAFF. DNA of the CDR3: TGCGCCAGCAGAGAGCTGGGGAACACTGAAGCTTTCTTT.

The count of this clonotype is one. The chain recombines TRBV20-1 with TRBJ1-5, with D uncertain. The CDR3 sequence is 11 residues long. V dropped 7 bases and J dropped 11 bases, with 15 bases sitting between them. The germline V gene has CDR1 DFQATT and CDR2 SNEGSKA (reference sequence). CDR3 DNA sequence: TGCAGTGGTAGCTTCCTAGAGACCCAGCATTTT. The encoded protein is CSGSFLETQHF.

The gene calls are TRBV6-1 and TRBJ1-6; D perhaps matches TRBD1 (5 bases). V was cut by 5 bases and J by 6 bases, with 11 bases left in between. The CDR3 has 14 amino acids. Germline V lookup: CDR1 MNHNS, CDR2 SASEGT. The CDR3 DNA is TGTGCCAGCAGTTGGGGCCTCATTAATTCACCCCTCCACTTT. Translated, it gives CASSWGLINSPLHF.

A note on this clonotype: At one end the junction does not follow the germline gene, possibly because of a read error. The rearrangement uses TRBV5-1 and TRBJ2-5; TRBD1 matches at 7 bases. The DNA end is more similar to TRBJ2-1, so the J call may be wrong. Per the germline V gene, CDR1 is SGHRS and CDR2 is YFSETQ. CDR3 length equals 14 residues. Here the CDR3 DNA reads TGTGCCAGCAGCTTGGGCAGGGGGTCCTACGAGCAGTTCTTC. Amino acids: CASSLGRGSYEQFF.

This clonotype was picked up many times. This chain connects TRBV10-3 to TRBJ2-7; D is possibly TRBD1 or TRBD2 (5 bases each). Germline values: CDR1 ENHRY, CDR2 SYGVKD. The CDR3 spans 13 residues. With 5 bases removed from V and 5 bases from J, the gap between germline ends came to 13 bases. CDR3 in amino acids: CAISLGPSDEQYF. CDR3 nucleotides: TGTGCCATCAGTTTGGGACCCAGCGACGAGCAGTACTTC.

A word on this clonotype: Compared with germline, one end of the junction differs, possibly owing to a read error. The chain is built from TRBV10-3 and TRBJ1-4; D is ambiguous. From germline, CDR1 is ENHRY and CDR2 SYGVKD. The CDR3 has 15 residues. The CDR3 sequence is CASSGALDGNEKLFF. The CDR3 DNA sequence: TGTGCCAGCAGTGGCGCGCTGGACGGAAATGAAAAACTGTTTTTT.

This clonotype was seen ten or more times. The chain recombines TRBV19 with TRBJ2-2; perhaps TRBD2 as D (6 bases). This CDR3 is 16 amino acids long. Trimming took 3 bases from V and 0 from J, leaving 11 bases between them. Germline V gene lookup returns CDR1 LNHDA and CDR2 SQIVND (reference sequence). The CDR3, as DNA: TGTGCCAGTAGTATCGGGGCGGGGCCGAACACCGGGGAGCTGTTTTTT. Residues: CASSIGAGPNTGELFF.

The genes are TRBV7-7 and TRBJ2-3; the match to TRBD2 covers 8 bases. Per germline, CDR1 SSHAT and CDR2 FNYEAQ (reference sequence). The CDR3 contains 16 residues. V trimming: 1 base; J trimming: 0 bases; junction bases outside the gene matches: 3. CDR3 region: CASSLGPSGSTDTQYF. Here the CDR3 DNA reads TGTGCCAGCAGCTTAGGCCCTAGCGGGAGCACAGATACGCAGTATTTT.

A note on this clonotype: Possible read error: a much larger clone is one base away. The rearrangement joins TRBV9 to TRBJ2-7; 9 nucleotides line up with TRBD2. V dropped 2 bases and J dropped 4; count of bases not matched to a gene: 7. The CDR3 is 15 residues long. Germline CDR1 and CDR2: SGDLS and YYNGEE. CDR3 residues: CASSVLASGNYEQYF. The CDR3 coding sequence is TGTGCCAGCAGCGTTCTGGCTAGCGGGAATTACGAGCAGTACTTC.

This clonotype was counted many times. The chain links TRBV2 to TRBJ1-6; 7 positions agree with TRBD1. Germline V gene data show CDR1 as SNHLY and CDR2 as FYNNEI. This CDR3 contains 14 residues. V lost 3 bases, J lost 8 bases, and 4 bases stayed unmatched. The CDR3 protein is CASSEYRGHSPLHF. The CDR3 region has the DNA TGTGCCAGCAGTGAGTACAGGGGCCATTCACCCCTCCACTTT. The entire variable domain, with the rest obtained from reference TRBV2 and TRBJ1-6, is as follows: EPEVTQTPSHQVTQMGQEVILRCVPISNHLYFYWYRQILGQKVEFLVSFYNNEISEKSEIFDDQFSVERPDGSNFTLKIRSTKLEDSAMYFCASSEYRGHSPLHFGNGTRLTVT.

The chain couples TRBV7-2 to TRBJ2-7; 10 bases match TRBD1. The V gene end was trimmed by 8 bases and the J gene end by 4 bases; junction bases not matched to a gene: 5. Germline V CDR1 and CDR2: SGHTA, FQGNSA. The CDR3 is 13 amino acids. The chain's CDR3 is CASWRDRGYEQYF. The CDR3 DNA reads TGTGCCAGCTGGAGGGACAGGGGTTACGAGCAGTACTTC.

This clonotype has more than one count but fewer than ten. The J gene is TRBJ1-4, the V gene TRBV4-3; 9 bases are shared with TRBD1. V gave up 0 bases and J gave up 7 bases; unmatched junction bases: 3. From germline, CDR1 is LGHNA and CDR2 YSLEER. CDR3 size: 15 residues. The CDR3 loop is CASSQEGQGFEKLFF. The CDR3 DNA follows: TGCGCCAGCAGCCAAGAGGGACAGGGTTTTGAAAAACTGTTTTTT.

The CDR3 here is CASNFAGTNQETQYF. Written as DNA, the CDR3 is TGTGCCAGCAATTTCGCGGGGACAAATCAAGAGACCCAGTACTTC. The chain has TRBV7-9 and TRBJ2-5, with D possibly called TRBD1 or TRBD2 (6 bases each). Germline V gene sequence: CDR1 SEHNR, CDR2 FQNEAQ (reference sequence). CDR3 length equals 15 residues. V lost 7 bases and J 2 bases, leaving 17 bases between the germline ends. Using reference TRBV7-9 and TRBJ2-5 for the parts outside the CDR3, the full variable domain is DTGVSQNPRHKITKRGQNVTFRCDPISEHNRLYWYRQTLGQGPEFLTYFQNEAQLEKSRLLSDRFSAERPKGSFSTLEIQRTEQGDSAMYLCASNFAGTNQETQYFGPGTRLLVL.

A word on this clonotype: A much bigger clone sits one base away, suggesting this may be a read error. This chain joins TRBV2 and TRBJ1-5, with D hard to call. Germline V gives CDR1 SNHLY, CDR2 FYNNEI. Deletions cut 6 bases from V and 6 bases from J, with 15 bases between. CDR3 length equals 14 residues. The CDR3 sequence: CASRELGVSQPQHF. The DNA for the CDR3 is TGTGCCAGCAGAGAATTAGGAGTAAGTCAGCCCCAGCATTTT. Supplemented by reference TRBV2 and TRBJ1-5, the full variable domain reads EPEVTQTPSHQVTQMGQEVILRCVPISNHLYFYWYRQILGQKVEFLVSFYNNEISEKSEIFDDQFSVERPDGSNFTLKIRSTKLEDSAMYFCASRELGVSQPQHFGDGTRLSIL.

This sequence joins TRBV9 and TRBJ2-2, with D perhaps TRBD1 (6 bases). Trimming stripped 7 bases from V and 5 bases from J, with 9 bases between. Per germline, CDR1 SGDLS and CDR2 YYNGEE. The CDR3 totals 12 residues. CDR3 in amino acids: CASQQGTGELFF. Written as DNA, the CDR3 is TGTGCCAGCCAACAGGGTACCGGGGAGCTGTTTTTT.

This clonotype occurred once. A read error is possible here, since a much larger clone lies one base away. The chain uses TRBV2 and TRBJ2-2; no firm D call. CDR3 length equals 12 residues. Trimming left V 7 bases short and J 4 bases short, with 7 bases between. Germline CDR1 and CDR2: SNHLY and FYNNEI. The CDR3 nucleotides read TGTGCCAGCAATTATAGCACCGGGGAGCTGTTTTTT. Its protein product is CASNYSTGELFF.

A single count supports this clonotype. The CDR3 loop reads CASRAQGDLTEAFF. CDR3 nucleotide sequence: TGTGCCAGTAGAGCCCAGGGGGATCTCACTGAAGCTTTCTTT. The chain is built from TRBV19 and TRBJ1-1, with 7 bases identical to TRBD1. CDR3 length: 14 amino acids. V shed 6 bases, J shed 4 bases, and the junction held 8 bases outside the gene matches. Germline loops: CDR1 LNHDA, CDR2 SQIVND (reference sequence).

The V gene is TRBV6-1, the J gene TRBJ1-4; TRBD1 matches at 7 bases. Germline CDR1 reads MNHNS; CDR2 reads SASEGT. CDR3 length: 16 residues. The J segment lost 2 bases and the V segment lost 5 bases, leaving 8 bases of the junction unmatched. This chain's CDR3 is CASSIGQAWTNEKLFF. CDR3 DNA sequence: TGTGCCAGCAGTATTGGACAGGCCTGGACTAATGAAAAACTGTTTTTT.

The chain recombines TRBV20-1 with TRBJ2-5, with TRBD2 identical over 10 bases. CDR3 length: 13 amino acids. Trimming at V came to 6 bases and at J to 5 bases, leaving 6 bases not matched to a gene. Per germline, CDR1 DFQATT and CDR2 SNEGSKA (reference sequence). CDR3 sequence (DNA): TGCAGTGCCCGGAGCGGGGGGGGGGAGACCCAGTACTTC. Translated: CSARSGGGETQYF.

At least ten counts were recorded for this clonotype. V is TRBV15 and J is TRBJ1-3; D not certain. Trimming took 0 bases from V and 0 from J, leaving 9 bases between them. This CDR3 contains 16 residues. Per germline, CDR1 LNHNV and CDR2 YYDKDF (reference sequence). For the CDR3, the DNA is TGTGCCACCAGCAGAGATTATCTGAGCTCTGGAAACACCATATATTTT. This codes for CATSRDYLSSGNTIYF.

This clonotype was seen only a few times. The chain uses TRBV20-1 and TRBJ2-7, with 10 bases fitting TRBD2. The V gene end was trimmed by 3 bases and the J gene end by 5 bases; junction bases not matched to a gene: 10. The CDR3 has 15 residues. Germline values: CDR1 DFQATT, CDR2 SNEGSKA (reference sequence). CDR3 DNA: TGCAGTGCTAGGCCTAGCGGGAGACCTCTCCACGAGCAGTACTTC. Its protein product is CSARPSGRPLHEQYF.

This clonotype was found a few times. V is TRBV7-9 and J is TRBJ2-7, with D possibly matching TRBD2 (5 bases). V lost 5 bases and J lost 3, with 14 bases in between. The CDR3 loop spans 14 amino acids. Germline loops: CDR1 SEHNR, CDR2 FQNEAQ (reference sequence). In DNA form, the CDR3 reads TGTGCCAGCAGCCCCCGCCGACTACGCTACGAGCAGTACTTC. It encodes CASSPRRLRYEQYF.

J is TRBJ1-6 and V is TRBV5-1, with D perhaps matching TRBD1 (6 bases). Between the trimmed V and J ends, which lost 0 bases and 7 bases, there was a span of 14 bases. Germline V gives CDR1 SGHRS, CDR2 YFSETQ. The CDR3 runs to 16 residues. DNA for the CDR3: TGCGCCAGCAGCTTGGTTGGGGGCAATGAAAATTCACCCCTCCACTTT. It yields the protein CASSLVGGNENSPLHF.

A word on this clonotype: A much larger clone differs by one base, so this may be a read error. The CDR3 DNA reads as TGCGCCAGCAGCCAAGGACAGCCGGACACCTATGGCTACACCTTC. It is translated as CASSQGQPDTYGYTF. The J gene is TRBJ1-2, the V gene TRBV7-9; a weak D match, TRBD1 (6 bases). The CDR3 covers 15 residues. Germline V gene sequence: CDR1 SEHNR, CDR2 FQNEAQ (reference sequence).

The J gene is TRBJ1-2, the V gene TRBV7-3, with TRBD1 matching 10 bases. The CDR3 loop spans 16 amino acids. Germline V gene data show CDR1 as SGHTA and CDR2 as FQGTGA. The junction had 13 bases not matched to a gene; V was cut back by 5 bases and J by 7 bases. The CDR3 protein is CASSSYSGQGLGGYTF. The CDR3, as DNA: TGTGCCAGCAGCAGTTACTCGGGACAGGGGCTAGGTGGCTACACCTTC.

This clonotype was counted only a few times. The J gene is TRBJ1-1, the V gene TRBV11-2; D unresolved. In germline, CDR1 is SGHAT, CDR2 FQNNGV. The CDR3 sequence is 14 residues long. Between the trimmed V and J ends, which lost 0 bases and 5 bases, there was a span of 10 bases. The CDR3 is CASSLESRGTEAFF. CDR3 DNA sequence: TGTGCCAGCAGCTTAGAATCCCGAGGGACTGAAGCTTTCTTT.

This clonotype was recorded at least ten times. J is TRBJ1-1 and V is TRBV5-1, with 8 bases matching TRBD1. Germline assignment: CDR1 SGHRS and CDR2 YFSETQ. The CDR3 runs to 15 residues. Germline trimming cut 4 bases from V and 2 bases from J; bases unmatched to any gene: 7. The CDR3 loop is CASSTQGARNTEAFF. The CDR3 region has the DNA TGCGCCAGCAGCACCCAGGGGGCTCGTAACACTGAAGCTTTCTTT.